Below are 6 T cell receptor beta chains sequenced from a single sample in a study of OX40 agonist ivuxolimab in advanced cancers. Clones were read by immunoSEQ multiplex PCR, and TCRdb kept only the in-frame ones, dropping some. The sample records around 69,000 clones, around 90% being singletons. The sample in question was CD4+ or CD8+ T cells sorted from blood, obtained in a trial of the OX40 agonist ivuxolimab. All receptors come from an adult with an advanced solid tumor such as melanoma, head and neck, liver or kidney cancer.

A remark on this clone: One junction end does not reproduce the germline sequence, and a read error may be involved. Other DNA sequences within the sample encode an identical CDR3. The CDR3: CASSESPSDTQYF. The CDR3 DNA is TGCGCCAGCAGTGAATCCCCCTCCGATACGCAGTATTTT. This chain links TRBV6-1 with TRBJ2-3, with D unclear. In germline, CDR1 is MNHNS, CDR2 SASEGT. The CDR3 totals 13 residues.

This chain connects TRBV6-1 to TRBJ1-1; 8 bases match TRBD1. The germline CDR1 and CDR2 sequences are MNHNS and SASEGT. Trimming cost V 6 bases and J 1 base; bases outside gene matches: 4. The CDR3 runs 14 residues. CDR3 protein: CASRSGGENTEAFF. In nucleotides, the CDR3 is TGTGCCAGCAGATCAGGGGGCGAGAACACTGAAGCTTTCTTT.

This sequence joins TRBV28 and TRBJ1-1; D gene uncertain. The CDR3 runs to 16 residues. Germline V lookup: CDR1 MDHEN, CDR2 SYDVKM. V was shortened by 7 bases and J by 1 base, with 19 bases between the two germline ends. The CDR3 protein is CASIREGRNGNTEAFF. In DNA, the CDR3 is TGTGCCAGCATCCGAGAAGGCAGAAACGGGAACACTGAAGCTTTCTTT. Full variable domain (outside the CDR3, taken from reference TRBV28 and TRBJ1-1): DVKVTQSSRYLVKRTGEKVFLECVQDMDHENMFWYRQDPGLGLRLIYFSYDVKMKEKGDIPEGYSVSREKKERFSLILESASTNQTSMYLCASIREGRNGNTEAFFGQGTRLTVV.

The chain joins TRBV6-6 to TRBJ1-5; D call uncertain. Germline CDR1 and CDR2: MNHNY and SVGAGI (reference sequence). Trimming pared 2 bases from V and 7 bases from J, leaving 6 bases between. The CDR3 sequence is 12 residues long. CDR3 sequence: CASSYVGQPQHF. The CDR3 DNA sequence: TGTGCCAGCAGTTACGTTGGGCAGCCCCAGCATTTT.

This clone showed up just a few times. This rearrangement joins TRBV18 to TRBJ2-5; the D gene is possibly TRBD2 (5 bases). The CDR3 sequence is 14 residues long. The V gene's germline CDR1 is KGHSH and CDR2 LQKENI. Trimming cost V 5 bases and J 4 bases, with 14 bases left between them. The CDR3 sequence is CASSFGEVRETQYF. DNA of the CDR3: TGTGCCAGCTCATTCGGGGAAGTAAGAGAGACCCAGTACTTC.

This clone was seen just once. The chain combines TRBV7-9 with TRBJ2-5; TRBD1 matches at 9 bases. The germline V gene has CDR1 SEHNR and CDR2 FQNEAQ (reference sequence). Trimming at V came to 1 base and at J to 4 bases, leaving 4 bases not matched to a gene. The CDR3 totals 15 residues. DNA for the CDR3: TGTGCCAGCAGCTTAGGAGGACAGGGGCGAGAGACCCAGTACTTC. It specifies CASSLGGQGRETQYF.